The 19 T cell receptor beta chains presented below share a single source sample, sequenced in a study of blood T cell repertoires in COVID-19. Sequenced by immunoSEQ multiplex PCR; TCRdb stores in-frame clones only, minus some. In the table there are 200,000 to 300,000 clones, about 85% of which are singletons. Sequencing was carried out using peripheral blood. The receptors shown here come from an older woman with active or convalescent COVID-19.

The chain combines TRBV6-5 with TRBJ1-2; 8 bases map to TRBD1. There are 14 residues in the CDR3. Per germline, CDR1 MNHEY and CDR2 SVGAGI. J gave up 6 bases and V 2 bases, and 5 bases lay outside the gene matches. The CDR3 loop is CASSYQGQGHGYTF. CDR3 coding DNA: TGTGCCAGCAGTTACCAAGGACAGGGCCATGGCTACACCTTC.

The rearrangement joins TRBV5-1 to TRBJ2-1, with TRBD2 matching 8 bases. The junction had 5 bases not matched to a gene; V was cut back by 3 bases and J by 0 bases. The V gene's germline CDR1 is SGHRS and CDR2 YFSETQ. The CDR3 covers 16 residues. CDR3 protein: CASSSLSGASYNEQFF. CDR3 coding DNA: TGCGCCAGCAGCTCCCTTAGCGGGGCCTCCTACAATGAGCAGTTCTTC.

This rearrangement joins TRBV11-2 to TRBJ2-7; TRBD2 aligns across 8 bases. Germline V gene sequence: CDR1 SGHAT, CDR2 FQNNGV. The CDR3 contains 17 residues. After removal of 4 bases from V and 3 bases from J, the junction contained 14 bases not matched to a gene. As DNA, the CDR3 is TGTGCCAGCAGCTATCAGGGGCTGTCGGGAGGGAGCTACGAGCAGTACTTC. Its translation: CASSYQGLSGGSYEQYF.

The CDR3 nucleotides are TGTGCCAGCAGCTCGACAGGGGGAGAGACCGGGGAGCTGTTTTTT. Its protein is CASSSTGGETGELFF. The chain uses TRBV7-8 and TRBJ2-2, with 9 positions matching TRBD1. Germline V gene sequence: CDR1 SGHVS, CDR2 FQNEAQ. V was clipped by 4 bases and J by 5 bases; unmatched bases: 5. The CDR3 has 15 amino acids.

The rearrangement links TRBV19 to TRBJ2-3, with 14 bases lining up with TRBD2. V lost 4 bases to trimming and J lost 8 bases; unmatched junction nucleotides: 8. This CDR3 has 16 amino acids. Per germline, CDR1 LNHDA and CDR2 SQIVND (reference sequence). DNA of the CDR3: TGTGCCAGTAGTACTGGACTAGCGGGGGGTGAAGCTACGCAGTATTTT. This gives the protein CASSTGLAGGEATQYF.

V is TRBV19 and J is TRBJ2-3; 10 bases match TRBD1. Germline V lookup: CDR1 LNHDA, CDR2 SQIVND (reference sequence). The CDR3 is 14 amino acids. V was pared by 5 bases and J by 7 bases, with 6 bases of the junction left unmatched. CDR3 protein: CASSSTGGYYTQYF. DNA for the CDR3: TGTGCCAGTAGTTCGACAGGGGGCTACTATACGCAGTATTTT.

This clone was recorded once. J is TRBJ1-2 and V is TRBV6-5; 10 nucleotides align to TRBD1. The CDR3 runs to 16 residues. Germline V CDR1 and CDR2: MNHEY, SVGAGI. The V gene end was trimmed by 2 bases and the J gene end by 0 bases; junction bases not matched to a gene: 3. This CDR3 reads CASSYSGQGANYGYTF. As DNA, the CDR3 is TGTGCCAGCAGTTACAGTGGACAGGGGGCTAACTATGGCTACACCTTC.

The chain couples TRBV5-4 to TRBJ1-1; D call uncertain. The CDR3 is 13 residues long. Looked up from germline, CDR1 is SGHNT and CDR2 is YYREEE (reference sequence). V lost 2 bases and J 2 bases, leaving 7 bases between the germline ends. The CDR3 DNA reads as TGTGCCAGCAGCTTCGAGGGAAACACTGAAGCTTTCTTT. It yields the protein CASSFEGNTEAFF.

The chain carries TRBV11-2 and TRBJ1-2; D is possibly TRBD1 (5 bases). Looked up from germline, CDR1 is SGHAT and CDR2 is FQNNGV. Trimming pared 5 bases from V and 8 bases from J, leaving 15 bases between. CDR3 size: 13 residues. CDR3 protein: CASSPRVRGGYTF. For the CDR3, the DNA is TGTGCCAGCAGCCCCAGGGTAAGGGGAGGCTACACCTTC.

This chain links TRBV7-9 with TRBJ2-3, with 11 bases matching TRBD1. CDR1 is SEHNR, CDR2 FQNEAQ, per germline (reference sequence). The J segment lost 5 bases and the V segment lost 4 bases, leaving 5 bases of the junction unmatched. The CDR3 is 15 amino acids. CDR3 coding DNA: TGTGCCAGCAGCTCCGGACAGGGGGCCGGAGATACGCAGTATTTT. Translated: CASSSGQGAGDTQYF.

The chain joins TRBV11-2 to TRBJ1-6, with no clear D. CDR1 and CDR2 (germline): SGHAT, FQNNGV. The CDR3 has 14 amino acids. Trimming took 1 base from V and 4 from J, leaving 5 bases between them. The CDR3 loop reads CASSLAGYNSPLHF. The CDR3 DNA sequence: TGTGCCAGCAGCTTAGCCGGTTATAATTCACCCCTCCACTTT.

This CDR3 reads CASRDGGVTEAFF. DNA for the CDR3: TGTGCCAGCAGGGACGGAGGGGTCACTGAAGCTTTCTTT. The rearrangement joins TRBV6-4 to TRBJ1-1, with D perhaps matching TRBD1 (5 bases). V was pared by 6 bases and J by 4 bases, with 12 bases between. CDR3 length: 13 amino acids. The germline V gene encodes CDR1 MRHNA and CDR2 SNTAGT.

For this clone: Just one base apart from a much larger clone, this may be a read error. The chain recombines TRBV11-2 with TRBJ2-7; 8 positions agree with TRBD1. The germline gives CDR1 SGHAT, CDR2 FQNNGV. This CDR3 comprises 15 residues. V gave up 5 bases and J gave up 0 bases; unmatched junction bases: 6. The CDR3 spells CASSPGQGSSYEQYF. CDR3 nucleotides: TGTGCCAGCAGCCCCGGACAGGGCAGCTCCTACGAGCAGTACTTC.

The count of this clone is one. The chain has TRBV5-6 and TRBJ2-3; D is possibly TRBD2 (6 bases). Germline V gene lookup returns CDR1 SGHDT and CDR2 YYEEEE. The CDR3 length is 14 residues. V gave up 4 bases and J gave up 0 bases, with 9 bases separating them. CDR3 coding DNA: TGTGCCAGCAGCACGGGACTTAGCACAGATACGCAGTATTTT. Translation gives CASSTGLSTDTQYF.

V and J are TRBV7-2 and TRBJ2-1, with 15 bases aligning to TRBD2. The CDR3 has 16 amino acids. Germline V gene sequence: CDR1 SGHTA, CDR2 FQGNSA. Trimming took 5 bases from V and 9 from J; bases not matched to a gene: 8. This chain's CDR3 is CASSPGLAGGIGEQFF. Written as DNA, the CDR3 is TGTGCCAGCAGCCCGGGACTAGCGGGGGGCATTGGTGAGCAGTTCTTC.

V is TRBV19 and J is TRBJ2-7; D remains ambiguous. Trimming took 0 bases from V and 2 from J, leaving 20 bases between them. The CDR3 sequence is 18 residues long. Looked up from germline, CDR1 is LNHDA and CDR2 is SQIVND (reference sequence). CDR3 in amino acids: CASSIDLGYLRIPYEQYF. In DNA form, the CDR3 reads TGTGCCAGTAGTATAGATCTGGGCTACCTCCGAATTCCCTACGAGCAGTACTTC.

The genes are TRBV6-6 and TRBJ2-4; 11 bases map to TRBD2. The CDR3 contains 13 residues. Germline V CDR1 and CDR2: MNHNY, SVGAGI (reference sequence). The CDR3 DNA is TGTGCAACTAGCGGGAGTGAGGGAAACATTCAGTACTTC. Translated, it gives CATSGSEGNIQYF.

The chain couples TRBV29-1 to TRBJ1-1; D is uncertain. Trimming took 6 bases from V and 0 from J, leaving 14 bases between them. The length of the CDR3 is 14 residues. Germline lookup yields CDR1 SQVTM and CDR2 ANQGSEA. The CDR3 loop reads CSVKTRELNTEAFF. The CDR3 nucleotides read TGCAGCGTCAAGACCCGGGAGTTGAACACTGAAGCTTTCTTT.

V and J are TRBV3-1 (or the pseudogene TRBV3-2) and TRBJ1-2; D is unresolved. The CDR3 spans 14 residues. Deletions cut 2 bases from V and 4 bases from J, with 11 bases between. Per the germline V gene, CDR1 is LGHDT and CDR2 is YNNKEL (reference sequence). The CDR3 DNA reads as TGTGCCAGCAGCCAAAGGGAGTCGGGCTATGGCTACACCTTC. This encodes CASSQRESGYGYTF.